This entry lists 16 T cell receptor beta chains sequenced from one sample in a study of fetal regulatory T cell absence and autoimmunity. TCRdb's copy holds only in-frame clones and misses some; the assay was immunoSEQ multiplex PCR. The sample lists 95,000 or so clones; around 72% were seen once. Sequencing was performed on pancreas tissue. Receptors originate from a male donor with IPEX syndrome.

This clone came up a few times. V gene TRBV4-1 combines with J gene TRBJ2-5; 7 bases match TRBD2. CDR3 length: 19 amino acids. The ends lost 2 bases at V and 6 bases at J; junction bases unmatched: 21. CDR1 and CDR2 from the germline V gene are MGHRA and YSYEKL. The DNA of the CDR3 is TGCGCCAGCAGCCAATCTGTCCTCTTCATAGCGGGTCGGCCTAAGACCCAGTACTTC. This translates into CASSQSVLFIAGRPKTQYF.

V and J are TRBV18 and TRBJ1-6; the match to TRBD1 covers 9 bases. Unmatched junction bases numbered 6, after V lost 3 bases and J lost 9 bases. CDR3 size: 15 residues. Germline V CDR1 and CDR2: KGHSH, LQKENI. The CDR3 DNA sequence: TGTGCCAGCTCACCTGGGGGACAGGGAGGTTCACCCCTCCACTTT. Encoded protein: CASSPGGQGGSPLHF.

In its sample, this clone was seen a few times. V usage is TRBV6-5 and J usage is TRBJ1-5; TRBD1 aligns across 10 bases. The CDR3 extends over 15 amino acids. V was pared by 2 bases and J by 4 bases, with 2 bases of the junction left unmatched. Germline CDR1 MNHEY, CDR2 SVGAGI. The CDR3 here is CASSYGTGANQPQHF. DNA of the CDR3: TGTGCCAGCAGTTACGGGACAGGGGCGAATCAGCCCCAGCATTTT.

The chain's CDR3 is CASSFLRGRGDGYTF. CDR3 in DNA: TGTGCCAGCAGTTTTCTCCGTGGCAGGGGGGATGGCTACACCTTC. This chain links TRBV27 with TRBJ1-2; TRBD1 matches 7 bases. V lost 3 bases to trimming and J lost 6 bases; unmatched junction nucleotides: 10. The CDR3 is 15 amino acids. CDR1 is MNHEY, CDR2 SMNVEV, per germline (reference sequence).

The CDR3 protein is CASSPLGGIANTIYF. CDR3 DNA: TGTGCCAGTAGTCCCCTCGGAGGGATAGCAAACACCATATATTTT. The chain couples TRBV19 to TRBJ1-3; D is ambiguous. Trimming took off 5 bases at V and 6 bases at J, with 17 bases between the two ends. The CDR3 has 15 residues. The V gene's germline CDR1 is LNHDA and CDR2 SQIVND (reference sequence).

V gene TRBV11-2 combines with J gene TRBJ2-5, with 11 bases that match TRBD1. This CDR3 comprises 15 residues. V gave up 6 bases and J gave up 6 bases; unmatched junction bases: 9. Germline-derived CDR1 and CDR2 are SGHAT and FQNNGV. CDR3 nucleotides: TGTGCCAGCAGGAGGACAGGGGGCGATAGGAAGACCCAGTACTTC. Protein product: CASRRTGGDRKTQYF.

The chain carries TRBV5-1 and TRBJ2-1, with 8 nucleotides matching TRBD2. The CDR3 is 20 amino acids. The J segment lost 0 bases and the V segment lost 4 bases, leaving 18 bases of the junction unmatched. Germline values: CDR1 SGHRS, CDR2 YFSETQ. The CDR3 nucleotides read TGCGCCAGCAGCAGGACGACCGGGACTAGACTCCCCCCCTCCTACAATGAGCAGTTCTTC. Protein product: CASSRTTGTRLPPSYNEQFF.

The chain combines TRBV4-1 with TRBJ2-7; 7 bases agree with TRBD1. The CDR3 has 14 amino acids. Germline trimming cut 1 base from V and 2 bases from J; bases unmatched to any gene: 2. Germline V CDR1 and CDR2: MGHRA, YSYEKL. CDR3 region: CASSQGQGAYEQYF. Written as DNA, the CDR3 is TGCGCCAGCAGCCAAGGGCAGGGGGCCTACGAGCAGTACTTC.

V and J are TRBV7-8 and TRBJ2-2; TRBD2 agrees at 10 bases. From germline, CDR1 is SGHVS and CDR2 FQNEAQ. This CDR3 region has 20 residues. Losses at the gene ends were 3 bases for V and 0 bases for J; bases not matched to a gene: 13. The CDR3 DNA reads TGTGCCAGCAGCTTCCCTAGCGGGAGCGCCCCCCCATCGAACACCGGGGAGCTGTTTTTT. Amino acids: CASSFPSGSAPPSNTGELFF.

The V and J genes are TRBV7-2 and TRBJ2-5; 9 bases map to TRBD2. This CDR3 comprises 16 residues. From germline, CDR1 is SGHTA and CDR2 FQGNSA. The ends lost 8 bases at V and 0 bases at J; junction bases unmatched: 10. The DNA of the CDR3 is TGTGCCAGCTCAAAAGGCACTAGCGGGTACCAAGAGACCCAGTACTTC. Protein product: CASSKGTSGYQETQYF.

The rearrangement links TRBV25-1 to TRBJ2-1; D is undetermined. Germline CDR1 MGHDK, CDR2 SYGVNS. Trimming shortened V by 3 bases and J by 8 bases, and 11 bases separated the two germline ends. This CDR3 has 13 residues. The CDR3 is CASSDESPDEQFF. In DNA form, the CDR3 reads TGTGCCAGCAGTGATGAGTCCCCAGATGAGCAGTTCTTC.

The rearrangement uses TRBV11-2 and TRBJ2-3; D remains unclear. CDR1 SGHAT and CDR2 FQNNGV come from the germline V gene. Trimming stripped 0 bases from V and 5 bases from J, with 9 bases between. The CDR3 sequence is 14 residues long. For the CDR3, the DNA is TGTGCCAGCAGCTTAGAGCGACCTGGAGATACGCAGTATTTT. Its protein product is CASSLERPGDTQYF.

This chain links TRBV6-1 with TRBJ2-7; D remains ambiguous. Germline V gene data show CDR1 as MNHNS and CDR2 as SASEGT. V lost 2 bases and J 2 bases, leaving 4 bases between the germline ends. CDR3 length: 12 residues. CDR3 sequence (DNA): TGTGCCAGCAGTGAATCGCCCTACGAGCAGTACTTC. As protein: CASSESPYEQYF.

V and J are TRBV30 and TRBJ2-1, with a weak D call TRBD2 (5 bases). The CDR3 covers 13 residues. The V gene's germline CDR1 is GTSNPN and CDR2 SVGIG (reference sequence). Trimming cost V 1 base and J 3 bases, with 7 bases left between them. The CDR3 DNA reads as TGTGCCTGGAGTGAGCGGAGCTACAATGAGCAGTTCTTC. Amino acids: CAWSERSYNEQFF.

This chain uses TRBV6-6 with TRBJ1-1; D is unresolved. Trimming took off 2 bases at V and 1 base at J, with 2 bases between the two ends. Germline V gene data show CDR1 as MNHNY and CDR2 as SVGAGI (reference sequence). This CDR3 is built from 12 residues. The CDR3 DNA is TGTGCCAGCAGTTACCAGAACACTGAAGCTTTCTTT. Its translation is CASSYQNTEAFF.

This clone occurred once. CDR3 amino acids: CASSEEWRGYGYTF. The DNA for the CDR3 is TGTGCCAGCAGTGAAGAGTGGAGAGGCTATGGCTACACCTTC. The chain combines TRBV6-1 with TRBJ1-2; the D is unclear. The CDR3 is 14 amino acids. Germline CDR1 is MNHNS and CDR2 is SASEGT. The V end lost 1 base, the J end lost 4 bases, and 10 bases lay between the germline ends.